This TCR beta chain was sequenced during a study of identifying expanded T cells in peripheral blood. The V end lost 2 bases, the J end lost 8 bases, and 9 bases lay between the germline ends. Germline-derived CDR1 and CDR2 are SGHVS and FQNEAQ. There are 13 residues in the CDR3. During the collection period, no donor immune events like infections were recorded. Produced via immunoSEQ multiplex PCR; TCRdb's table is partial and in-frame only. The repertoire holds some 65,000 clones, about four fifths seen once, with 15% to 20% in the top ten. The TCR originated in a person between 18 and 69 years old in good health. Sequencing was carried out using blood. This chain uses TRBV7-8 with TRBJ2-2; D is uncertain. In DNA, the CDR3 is TGTGCCAGCAGCTTAATGCCGAGAGGGGAGCTGTTTTTT. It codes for CASSLMPRGELFF.